This T cell receptor beta chain is from a study of blood T cells in healthy people across ages. General observations from the study: Reliance upon unsorted PBMCs precluded definitive naive versus antigen-experienced comparison. A greater number of naive CD4+ cells and higher diversity distinguished long-lived donors from aged donors.

A J-beta primer mix and a sample-barcoded 5' primer were used in a second PCR of about 7 to 12 cycles. A template-switch adaptor containing 12 random nucleotides labeled each cDNA molecule. TCRdb reprocessed the 5' RACE reads with MiXCR, giving one entry per CDR3 protein. The sample includes 850,000 or so distinct CDR3 sequences, more than 25% of them seen just once. At least ten counts were recorded for this clonotype. As yet, its antigen is unknown. In each sample, at least 7 million PBMCs were isolated. Germline trimming cut 6 bases from V and 6 bases from J; bases unmatched to any gene: 8. This CDR3 is 14 amino acids long. Germline V lookup: CDR1 LNHDA, CDR2 SQIVND (reference sequence).

J is TRBJ1-2 and V is TRBV19, with 9 bases lining up with TRBD1. The receptor comes from a woman older than 75 in good health. The specimen sequenced was blood. In DNA, the CDR3 is TGTGCCAGTAGGCGGACAGGGGAAAGGAATGGCTACACCTTC. Protein sequence: CASRRTGERNGYTF.